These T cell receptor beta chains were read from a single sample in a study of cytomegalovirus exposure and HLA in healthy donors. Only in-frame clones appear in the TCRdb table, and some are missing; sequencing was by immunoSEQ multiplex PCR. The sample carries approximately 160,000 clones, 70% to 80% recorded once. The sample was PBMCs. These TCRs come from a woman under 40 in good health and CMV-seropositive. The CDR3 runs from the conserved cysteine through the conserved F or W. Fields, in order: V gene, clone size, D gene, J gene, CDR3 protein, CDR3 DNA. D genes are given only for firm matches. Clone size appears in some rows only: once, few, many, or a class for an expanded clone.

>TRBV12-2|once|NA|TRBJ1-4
CASRHRGFNEKLFF
TGTGCAAGTCGCCACAGGGGCTTTAATGAAAAACTGTTTTTT
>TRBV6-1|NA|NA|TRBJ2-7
CASSTVELGEQYF
TGTGCCAGCAGCACAGTAGAGCTGGGCGAGCAGTACTTC
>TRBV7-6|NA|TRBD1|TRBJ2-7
CASSMAGSQGAHRYEQYF
TGTGCCAGCAGCATGGCCGGGAGTCAGGGGGCGCATCGGTACGAGCAGTACTTC
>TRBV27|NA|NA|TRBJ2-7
CASSPDSLREQYF
TGTGCCAGCAGTCCAGACTCTTTGCGGGAGCAGTACTTC
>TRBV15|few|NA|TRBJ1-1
CATSRDRQGLNTEAFF
TGTGCCACCAGCAGAGATAGGCAGGGCCTTAACACTGAAGCTTTCTTT
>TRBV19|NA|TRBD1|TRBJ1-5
CASSWTGANQPQHF
TGTGCCAGTAGTTGGACAGGGGCCAATCAGCCCCAGCATTTT
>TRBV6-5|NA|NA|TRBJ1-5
CASRKDRTSNQPQHF
TGTGCCAGCAGGAAAGACAGGACGAGCAATCAGCCCCAGCATTTT
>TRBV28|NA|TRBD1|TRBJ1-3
CASSPRPTGAGNTIYF
TGTGCCAGCAGTCCCCGTCCAACAGGGGCTGGAAACACCATATATTTT
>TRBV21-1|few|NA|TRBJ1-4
CASTSKDQNDIATNEKLFF
TGTGCCAGTACCAGCAAGGATCAGAATGACATCGCAACTAATGAAAAACTGTTTTTT
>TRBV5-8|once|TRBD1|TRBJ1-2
CASSWTGPTYGYTF
TGTGCCAGCAGCTGGACAGGGCCTACCTATGGCTACACCTTC
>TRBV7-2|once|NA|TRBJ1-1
CASSLAQGIGEAFF
TGTGCCAGCAGCTTAGCCCAGGGTATCGGTGAAGCTTTCTTT
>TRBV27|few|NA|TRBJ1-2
CASSHPSGNGYTF
TGTGCCAGCAGCCATCCTTCGGGGAATGGCTACACCTTC
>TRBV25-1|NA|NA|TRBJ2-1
CASSESDGSTYNEQFF
TGTGCCAGCAGTGAATCAGACGGGAGCACCTACAATGAGCAGTTCTTC
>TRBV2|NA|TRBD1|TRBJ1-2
CASSSQGALSTNYGYTF
TGTGCCAGCAGTTCTCAGGGGGCCCTCTCCACTAACTATGGCTACACCTTC
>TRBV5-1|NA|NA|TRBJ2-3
CASSLASGLTDTQYF
TGCGCCAGCAGCTTGGCCAGCGGTCTCACAGATACGCAGTATTTT
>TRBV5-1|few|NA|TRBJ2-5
CASSFRGMVETQYF
TGCGCCAGCAGCTTCAGGGGTATGGTCGAGACCCAGTACTTC
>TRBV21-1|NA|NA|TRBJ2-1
CASKNTSGSNHEQFF
TGTGCCAGCAAAAACACTAGCGGGAGTAACCATGAGCAGTTCTTC
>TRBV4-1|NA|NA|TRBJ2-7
CASSQVRGGEGGYEQYF
TGCGCCAGCAGCCAGGTGAGGGGGGGGGAAGGAGGCTACGAGCAGTACTTC
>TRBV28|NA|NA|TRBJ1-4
CASSPGQTEEKLFF
TGTGCCAGCAGTCCCGGACAGACGGAAGAAAAACTGTTTTTT
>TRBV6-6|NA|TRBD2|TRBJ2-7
CASSYPTSGASYEQYF
TGTGCCAGCAGTTACCCTACTAGCGGAGCCTCCTACGAGCAGTACTTC
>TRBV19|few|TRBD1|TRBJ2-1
CASTLRQGDRGEQFF
TGTGCCAGTACATTGAGGCAGGGGGATAGGGGTGAGCAGTTCTTC
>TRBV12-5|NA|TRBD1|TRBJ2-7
CASGKGDSSYEQYF
TGTGCTAGTGGTAAAGGGGACAGCTCCTACGAGCAGTACTTC
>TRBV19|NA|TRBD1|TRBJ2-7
CASSIRGREQYF
TGTGCCAGTAGTATAAGGGGGCGCGAGCAGTACTTC
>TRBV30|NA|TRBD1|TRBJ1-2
CAWGQGADRYGYTF
TGTGCCTGGGGACAGGGGGCGGATCGCTATGGCTACACCTTC
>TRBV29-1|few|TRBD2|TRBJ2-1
CSVERLAVNNEQFF
TGCAGCGTTGAACGACTAGCGGTTAACAATGAGCAGTTCTTC
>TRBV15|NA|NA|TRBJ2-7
CATSRDAGYEQYF
TGTGCCACCAGCAGAGATGCGGGCTACGAGCAGTACTTC
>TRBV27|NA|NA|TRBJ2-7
CASSAHHVTGSSYEQYF
TGTGCCAGCAGTGCCCACCACGTCACAGGAAGCTCCTACGAGCAGTACTTC
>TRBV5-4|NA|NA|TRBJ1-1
CASSFAGGNTEAFF
TGTGCCAGCAGCTTCGCGGGGGGGAACACTGAAGCTTTCTTT
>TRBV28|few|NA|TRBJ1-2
CALREGPYGYTF
TGTGCCCTCCGGGAGGGGCCCTATGGCTACACCTTC
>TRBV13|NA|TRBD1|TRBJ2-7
CASSPSPDRGTYEQYF
TGTGCCAGCAGCCCTTCTCCGGACAGGGGAACGTACGAGCAGTACTTC
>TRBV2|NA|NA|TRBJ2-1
CASSRSSSYNEQFF
TGTGCCAGCAGTCGGAGTAGCTCCTACAATGAGCAGTTCTTC
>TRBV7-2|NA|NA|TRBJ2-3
CASSYPVDTQYF
TGTGCCAGCAGCTACCCAGTAGATACGCAGTATTTT
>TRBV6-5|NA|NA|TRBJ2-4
CASSPPGAKNIQYF
TGTGCCAGCAGCCCCCCCGGGGCCAAAAACATTCAGTACTTC
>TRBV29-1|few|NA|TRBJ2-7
CSIRTSTYEQYF
TGCAGCATCCGGACATCCACCTACGAGCAGTACTTC
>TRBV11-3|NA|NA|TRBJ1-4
CASSLGRDGTPQEKLFF
TGTGCCAGCAGCTTAGGAAGGGACGGGACACCTCAGGAAAAACTGTTTTTT
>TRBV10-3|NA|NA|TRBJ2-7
CAISEGVGATVSYEQYF
TGTGCCATCAGCGAGGGTGTGGGGGCGACGGTCTCCTACGAGCAGTACTTC
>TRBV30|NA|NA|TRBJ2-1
CALIPSGGSSYNEQFF
TGTGCCCTAATCCCGAGCGGAGGAAGCTCCTACAATGAGCAGTTCTTC
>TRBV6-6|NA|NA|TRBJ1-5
CASTTVSNQPQHF
TGTGCCAGCACCACAGTTAGCAATCAGCCCCAGCATTTT
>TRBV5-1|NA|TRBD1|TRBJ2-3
CASSRRTGLGTDTQYF
TGCGCCAGCAGCCGACGGACAGGGTTAGGGACAGATACGCAGTATTTT
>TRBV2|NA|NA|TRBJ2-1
CASSVQLISYNEQFF
TGTGCCAGCAGTGTACAACTAATCTCCTACAATGAGCAGTTCTTC
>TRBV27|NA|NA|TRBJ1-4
CASSLSPPYRSGVEKLFF
TGTGCCAGCAGTTTATCACCCCCGTACAGGTCAGGAGTGGAAAAACTGTTTTTT
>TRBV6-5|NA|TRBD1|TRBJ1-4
CASSTTGGGEKLFF
TGTGCCAGCAGTACAACAGGGGGCGGTGAAAAACTGTTTTTT
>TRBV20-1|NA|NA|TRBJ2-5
CSAEYQETQYF
TGCAGTGCTGAGTACCAAGAGACCCAGTACTTC
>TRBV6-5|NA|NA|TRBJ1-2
CASSGYYGYTF
TGTGCCAGCAGCGGGTACTATGGCTACACCTTC
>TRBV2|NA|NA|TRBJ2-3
CASNRGLGYTQYF
TGTGCCAGCAATCGGGGATTGGGGTATACGCAGTATTTT
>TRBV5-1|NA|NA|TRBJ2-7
CASSEWDSPREQYF
TGCGCCAGCAGCGAATGGGACTCTCCGAGAGAGCAGTACTTC
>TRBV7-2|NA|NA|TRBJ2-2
CASSLDGRGTGELFF
TGTGCCAGCAGCTTAGACGGGAGAGGGACCGGGGAGCTGTTTTTT
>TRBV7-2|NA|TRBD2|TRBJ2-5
CASSPRTSGRPLGRETQYF
TGTGCCAGCAGCCCTCGGACTAGCGGGAGACCCCTGGGGCGGGAGACCCAGTACTTC
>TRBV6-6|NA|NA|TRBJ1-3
CASSFGGSGNTIYF
TGTGCCAGCAGTTTCGGGGGCTCTGGAAACACCATATATTTT
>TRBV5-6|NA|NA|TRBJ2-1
CASRLTRLTYNEQFF
TGTGCCAGCAGGCTTACTCGACTAACCTACAATGAGCAGTTCTTC
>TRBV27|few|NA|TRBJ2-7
CASSLGGTYEQYF
TGTGCCAGCAGTTTAGGGGGGACCTACGAGCAGTACTTC
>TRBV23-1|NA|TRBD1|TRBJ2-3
CASSQYYRTGGADTQYF
TGCGCCAGCAGTCAATATTATAGAACAGGGGGAGCAGATACGCAGTATTTT
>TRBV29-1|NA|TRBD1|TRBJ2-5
CSVTSEQGARETQYF
TGCAGCGTGACGAGCGAACAGGGGGCTCGGGAGACCCAGTACTTC
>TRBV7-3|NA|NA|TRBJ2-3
CASSIQGRGTDTQYF
TGTGCCAGCAGCATACAGGGACGGGGCACAGATACGCAGTATTTT
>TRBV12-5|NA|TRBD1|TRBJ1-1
CASGRPGGTEAFF
TGTGCTAGTGGCCGACCAGGGGGCACTGAAGCTTTCTTT
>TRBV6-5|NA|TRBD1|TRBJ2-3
CASSDDREITDTQYF
TGTGCCAGCAGCGATGACAGGGAGATCACAGATACGCAGTATTTT
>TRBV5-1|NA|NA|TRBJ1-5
CASSPLDSANQPQHF
TGCGCCAGCAGCCCTCTTGACAGTGCCAATCAGCCCCAGCATTTT
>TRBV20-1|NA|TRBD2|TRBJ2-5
CSGLAGETQYF
TGCAGTGGACTAGCGGGAGAGACCCAGTACTTC
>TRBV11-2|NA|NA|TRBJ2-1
CASSFDNEQFF
TGTGCCAGCAGCTTCGACAATGAGCAGTTCTTC